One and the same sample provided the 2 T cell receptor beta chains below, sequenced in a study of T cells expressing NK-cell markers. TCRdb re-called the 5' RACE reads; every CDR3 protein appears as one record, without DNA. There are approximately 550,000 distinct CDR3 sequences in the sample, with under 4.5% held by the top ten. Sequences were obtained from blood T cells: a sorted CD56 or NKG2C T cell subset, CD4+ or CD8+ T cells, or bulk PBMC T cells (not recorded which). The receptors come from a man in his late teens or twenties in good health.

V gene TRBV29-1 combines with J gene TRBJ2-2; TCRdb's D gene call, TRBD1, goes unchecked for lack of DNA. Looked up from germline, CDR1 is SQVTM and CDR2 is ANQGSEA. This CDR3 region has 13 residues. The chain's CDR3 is CSVNTGHTGELFF.

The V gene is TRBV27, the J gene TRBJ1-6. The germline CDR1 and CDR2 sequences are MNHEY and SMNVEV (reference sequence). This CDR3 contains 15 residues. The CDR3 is CASSLSGIHNSPLHF.